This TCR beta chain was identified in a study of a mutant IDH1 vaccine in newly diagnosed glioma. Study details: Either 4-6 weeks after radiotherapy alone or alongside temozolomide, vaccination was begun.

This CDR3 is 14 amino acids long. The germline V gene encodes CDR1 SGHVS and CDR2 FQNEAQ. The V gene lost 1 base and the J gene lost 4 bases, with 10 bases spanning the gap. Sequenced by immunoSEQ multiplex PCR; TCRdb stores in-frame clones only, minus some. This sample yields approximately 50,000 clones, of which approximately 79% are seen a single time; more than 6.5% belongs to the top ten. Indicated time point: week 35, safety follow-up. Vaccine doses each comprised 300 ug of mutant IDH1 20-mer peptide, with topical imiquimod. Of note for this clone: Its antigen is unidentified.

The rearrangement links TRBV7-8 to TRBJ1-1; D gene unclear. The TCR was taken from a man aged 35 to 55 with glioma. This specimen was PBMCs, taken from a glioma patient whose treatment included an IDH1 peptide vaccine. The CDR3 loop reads CASSLGVPSTEAFF. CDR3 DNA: TGTGCCAGCAGCTTAGGAGTACCCAGCACTGAAGCTTTCTTT.